Below are 23 T cell receptor beta chains sequenced from a single sample in a study of early T cells in non-severe SARS-CoV-2 infection. TCRdb processed the 5' RACE reads anew with MiXCR; each CDR3 protein has one entry. The sample lists about 49,000 distinct CDR3 sequences; approximately 12% were seen once. The sample comprised whole blood. These receptors originate from an adult who was a healthcare worker with PCR-confirmed SARS-CoV-2 infection or an uninfected control (not recorded which).

This clonotype was found many times. This rearrangement joins TRBV28 to TRBJ1-2; D not resolved. CDR1 and CDR2 from the germline V gene are MDHEN and SYDVKM. The CDR3 extends over 11 amino acids. Deletions cut 5 bases from V and 6 bases from J, with 7 bases between. Here the CDR3 reads CASSLWDGYTF. In DNA form, the CDR3 reads TGTGCCAGCAGTCTGTGGGATGGCTACACCTTC.

Many counts were recorded for this clonotype. The chain couples TRBV18 to TRBJ2-2; 7 nucleotides match TRBD2. Germline V gives CDR1 KGHSH, CDR2 LQKENI. V trimming: 3 bases; J trimming: 4 bases; junction bases outside the gene matches: 11. The CDR3 is made up of 17 amino acids. This chain's CDR3 is CASSPSTGGLRTGELFF. The CDR3 bases are TGTGCCAGCTCACCCTCTACGGGGGGACTACGCACCGGGGAGCTGTTTTTT. Full variable domain (missing parts from reference TRBV18 and TRBJ2-2): NAGVMQNPRHLVRRRGQEARLRCSPMKGHSHVYWYRQLPEEGLKFMVYLQKENIIDESGMPKERFSAEFPKEGPSILRIQQVVRGDSAAYFCASSPSTGGLRTGELFFGEGSRLTVL.

This clonotype was recorded a few times. V gene TRBV29-1 combines with J gene TRBJ2-7, with TRBD1 matching over 7 bases. The V and J ends lost 1 base and 2 bases, in that order; junction bases with no gene match: 2. The germline gives CDR1 SQVTM, CDR2 ANQGSEA. This CDR3 region has 13 residues. The CDR3: CSVEGQGPYEQYF. In nucleotides, the CDR3 is TGCAGCGTTGAAGGACAGGGACCCTACGAGCAGTACTTC.

This clonotype was counted many times. The chain carries TRBV7-9 and TRBJ1-5; D may be TRBD1 (6 bases). The CDR3 length is 13 residues. Germline V gene lookup returns CDR1 SEHNR and CDR2 FQNEAQ (reference sequence). V was shortened by 5 bases and J by 7 bases, with 12 bases between the two germline ends. The CDR3 coding sequence is TGTGCCAGCAGCCTTACAGGGAGGCAGCCCCAGCATTTT. It codes for CASSLTGRQPQHF.

This clonotype was seen ten or more times. The chain links TRBV7-2 to TRBJ1-6; D gene unclear. Between the trimmed V and J ends, which lost 0 bases and 10 bases, there was a span of 7 bases. The CDR3 sequence is 13 residues long. In germline, CDR1 is SGHTA, CDR2 FQGNSA. In DNA, the CDR3 is TGTGCCAGCAGCTTAGCGCCCGGATCACCCCTCCACTTT. Its protein product is CASSLAPGSPLHF.

The chain has TRBV7-2 and TRBJ2-5, with 7 bases fitting TRBD2. Per the germline V gene, CDR1 is SGHTA and CDR2 is FQGNSA. V lost 1 base to trimming and J lost 5 bases; unmatched junction nucleotides: 7. The CDR3 spans 15 residues. CDR3 DNA sequence: TGTGCCAGCAGCTTAGTCAGCAGCGGGGTGGAGACCCAGTACTTC. It translates to CASSLVSSGVETQYF.

The J gene is TRBJ2-3, the V gene TRBV5-1, with D unclear. The CDR3 consists of 15 residues. Trimming stripped 2 bases from V and 0 bases from J, with 10 bases between. Germline V lookup: CDR1 SGHRS, CDR2 YFSETQ. This CDR3 reads CASSFSSGSTDTQYF. The CDR3 DNA follows: TGCGCCAGCAGCTTTTCGTCCGGAAGCACAGATACGCAGTATTTT.

This clonotype came up a few times. The chain recombines TRBV20-1 with TRBJ1-4; weak D call: TRBD1 (6 bases). This CDR3 has 14 residues. Germline CDR1 is DFQATT and CDR2 is SNEGSKA (reference sequence). V lost 5 bases to trimming and J lost 0 bases, with 10 bases between them. CDR3 sequence reads: CSALGGATNEKLFF. CDR3 nucleotides: TGCAGTGCTCTTGGGGGCGCAACTAATGAAAAACTGTTTTTT.

This clonotype was counted only a few times. The chain couples TRBV6-6 to TRBJ1-2; TRBD1 might be the D (5 bases). Per germline, CDR1 MNHNY and CDR2 SVGAGI (reference sequence). CDR3 length: 16 residues. The ends were cut back, 10 bases at V and 8 bases at J, with 29 bases in the middle. As DNA, the CDR3 is TGTGCCACTCAACCCGGAGGGGCGACGGTTCTACAGGGCTACACCTTC. This translates into CATQPGGATVLQGYTF.

This clonotype was detected many times. CDR3 in DNA: TGTGCCAGCAGCATCCCAGCAGCGGGGTTGAATCAGCCCCAGCATTTT. Protein product: CASSIPAAGLNQPQHF. The chain couples TRBV21-1 to TRBJ1-5. TRBV21-1 is an annotated pseudogene. The CDR3 totals 16 residues.

Concerning this clonotype: The junction departs from germline at one end; a sequencing error may be responsible. The rearrangement uses TRBV14 and TRBJ2-7; D is perhaps TRBD1 (5 bases). The germline gives CDR1 SGHDN, CDR2 FVKESK. The CDR3 consists of 13 residues. CDR3 loop: CASSQVSTGSLGF. The CDR3 DNA sequence: TGTGCCAGCAGCCAAGTATCAACAGGCTCCTTGGGCTTC.

This clonotype was observed a few times. The chain combines TRBV27 with TRBJ2-7; the match to TRBD2 covers 9 bases. Germline V CDR1 and CDR2: MNHEY, SMNVEV (reference sequence). The CDR3 loop spans 16 amino acids. V lost 6 bases and J lost 0; bases outside the gene matches: 9. CDR3 loop: CASSPIAGDYSYEQYF. The CDR3 nucleotides are TGTGCCAGCAGCCCAATAGCGGGAGATTACTCCTACGAGCAGTACTTC.

The chain recombines TRBV7-9 with TRBJ1-2; TRBD1 matches 9 bases. V trimming: 5 bases; J trimming: 4 bases; junction bases outside the gene matches: 2. The CDR3 spans 13 residues. Per germline, CDR1 SEHNR and CDR2 FQNEAQ (reference sequence). The CDR3 loop reads CASSGTGPYGYTF. The CDR3 DNA reads as TGTGCCAGCAGCGGGACAGGGCCCTATGGCTACACCTTC.

This clonotype has just a few counts. This chain joins TRBV21-1 and TRBJ2-7; the table's TRBD2 call for D was not verified on the DNA. TRBV21-1 corresponds to a pseudogene. This CDR3 is built from 18 residues. CDR3 protein: CASSPLRAETGRDVEQYF. The CDR3 coding sequence is TGTGCCAGCAGCCCCCTTAGAGCCGAAACTGGGCGGGATGTCGAGCAGTACTTC.

This clonotype was detected only a few times. The V call is TRBV27, the J call TRBJ2-1; 7 bases match TRBD2. Trimming cost V 4 bases and J 3 bases; bases outside gene matches: 3. The CDR3 is made up of 14 amino acids. The germline CDR1 and CDR2 sequences are MNHEY and SMNVEV (reference sequence). The CDR3 region is CASSSGTNYNEQFF. Written as DNA, the CDR3 is TGTGCCAGCAGTTCCGGGACTAACTACAATGAGCAGTTCTTC.

This clonotype was observed a handful of times. This chain joins TRBV5-1 and TRBJ1-4, with D tentatively TRBD1 (6 bases). The CDR3 covers 13 residues. V gave up 3 bases and J gave up 7 bases, with 10 bases separating them. Germline lookup yields CDR1 SGHRS and CDR2 YFSETQ. CDR3 protein: CASSSGTFEKLFF. CDR3 sequence (DNA): TGCGCCAGCAGCTCGGGGACATTTGAAAAACTGTTTTTT.

This clonotype was counted between two and nine times. This rearrangement joins TRBV25-1 to TRBJ2-7; 8 nucleotides line up with TRBD1. Trimming removed 2 bases from V and 4 bases from J; junction bases left unmatched: 1. Germline V gene data show CDR1 as MGHDK and CDR2 as SYGVNS. The CDR3 runs to 13 residues. DNA for the CDR3: TGTGCCAGCAGTGAACAGGGGGCGTACGAGCAGTACTTC. Amino acids: CASSEQGAYEQYF.

The chain employs TRBV20-1 and TRBJ2-7, with TRBD2 matching 9 bases. Germline CDR1 and CDR2: DFQATT and SNEGSKA (reference sequence). CDR3 length equals 14 residues. V lost 6 bases to trimming and J lost 6 bases; unmatched junction nucleotides: 12. CDR3 nucleotides: TGCAGTGCAACAGTCGTAGCGGGAGCACCCGAGCAGTACTTC. Protein: CSATVVAGAPEQYF.

This sequence joins TRBV7-9 and TRBJ2-6; D not resolved. The V end was cut by 3 bases, the J end by 0 bases, with 15 bases between. The CDR3 length is 18 residues. Germline V gene sequence: CDR1 SEHNR, CDR2 FQNEAQ (reference sequence). CDR3 DNA: TGTGCCAGCAGCTTTAGCATTTTACTCCGCTCTGGGGCCAACGTCCTGACTTTC. Translated, it gives CASSFSILLRSGANVLTF. Full variable domain (rest looked up from reference TRBV7-9 and TRBJ2-6): DTGVSQNPRHKITKRGQNVTFRCDPISEHNRLYWYRQTLGQGPEFLTYFQNEAQLEKSRLLSDRFSAERPKGSFSTLEIQRTEQGDSAMYLCASSFSILLRSGANVLTFGAGSRLTVL.

The chain has TRBV20-1 and TRBJ2-2; 8 bases are shared with TRBD2. With 5 bases clipped from V and 2 bases from J, the junction kept 4 bases outside the gene matches. The CDR3 spans 14 residues. CDR1 is DFQATT, CDR2 SNEGSKA, per germline (reference sequence). The CDR3 region is CSAATSGNTGELFF. In DNA form, the CDR3 reads TGCAGTGCTGCTACTAGCGGCAACACCGGGGAGCTGTTTTTT.

This clonotype has ten or more counts. The CDR3 bases are TGTGCCAGCACGGGGGACAGGTCCTACAATGAGCAGTTCTTC. Residues: CASTGDRSYNEQFF. The chain employs TRBV6-1 and TRBJ2-1; TRBD1 matches at 8 bases. Losses at the gene ends were 7 bases for V and 1 base for J; bases not matched to a gene: 3. CDR1 and CDR2 from the germline V gene are MNHNS and SASEGT. The CDR3 is 14 residues long.

This chain links TRBV28 with TRBJ2-7, with D tentatively TRBD2 (6 bases). V was clipped by 1 base and J by 6 bases, with 10 bases between them. Per the germline V gene, CDR1 is MDHEN and CDR2 is SYDVKM. The length of the CDR3 is 13 residues. CDR3 protein: CASSLFQEGEQYF. Written as DNA, the CDR3 is TGTGCCAGCAGTTTATTTCAGGAGGGCGAGCAGTACTTC.

The rearrangement joins TRBV4-3 to TRBJ1-2; TRBD1 is a possible D gene (5 bases). The V and J ends lost 3 bases and 4 bases respectively, with 15 bases between them. Germline assignment: CDR1 LGHNA and CDR2 YSLEER. The CDR3 loop spans 15 amino acids. The chain's CDR3 is CASSHDTSRVYGYTF. Here the CDR3 DNA reads TGCGCCAGCAGCCATGATACAAGCAGGGTCTATGGCTACACCTTC.